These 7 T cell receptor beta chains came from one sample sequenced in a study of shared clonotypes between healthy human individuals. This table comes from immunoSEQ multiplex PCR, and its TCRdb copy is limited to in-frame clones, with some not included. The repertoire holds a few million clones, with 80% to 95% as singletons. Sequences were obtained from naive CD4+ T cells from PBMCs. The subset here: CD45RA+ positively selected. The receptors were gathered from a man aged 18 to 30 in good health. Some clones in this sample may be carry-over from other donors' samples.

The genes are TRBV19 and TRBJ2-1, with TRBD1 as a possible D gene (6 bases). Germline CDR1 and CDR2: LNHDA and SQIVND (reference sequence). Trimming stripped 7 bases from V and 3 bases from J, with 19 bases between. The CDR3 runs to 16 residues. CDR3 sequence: CASTGSGTRVYNEQFF. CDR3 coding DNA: TGTGCCAGTACCGGATCCGGGACAAGAGTCTACAATGAGCAGTTCTTC. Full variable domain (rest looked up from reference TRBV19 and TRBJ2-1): DGGITQSPKYLFRKEGQNVTLSCEQNLNHDAMYWYRQDPGQGLRLIYYSQIVNDFQKGDIAEGYSVSREKKESFPLTVTSAQKNPTAFYLCASTGSGTRVYNEQFFGPGTRLTVL.

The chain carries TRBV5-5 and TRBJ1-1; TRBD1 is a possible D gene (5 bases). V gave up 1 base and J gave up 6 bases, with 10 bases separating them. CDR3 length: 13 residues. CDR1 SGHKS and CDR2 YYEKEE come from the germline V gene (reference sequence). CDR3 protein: CASSLQGNSEAFF. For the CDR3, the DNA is TGTGCCAGCAGCTTGCAGGGTAACTCTGAAGCTTTCTTT.

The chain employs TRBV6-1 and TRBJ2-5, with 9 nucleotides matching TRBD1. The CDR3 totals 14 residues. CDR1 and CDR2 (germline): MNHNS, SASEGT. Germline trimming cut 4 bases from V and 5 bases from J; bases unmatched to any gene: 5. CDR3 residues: CASSATGGWETQYF. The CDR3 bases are TGTGCCAGCAGTGCGACAGGGGGTTGGGAGACCCAGTACTTC.

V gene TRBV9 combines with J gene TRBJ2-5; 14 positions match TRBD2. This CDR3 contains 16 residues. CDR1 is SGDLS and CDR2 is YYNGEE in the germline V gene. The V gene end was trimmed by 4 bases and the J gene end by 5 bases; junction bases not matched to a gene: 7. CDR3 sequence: CASSRLAGGPYETQYF. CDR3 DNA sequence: TGTGCCAGCAGCAGACTAGCGGGAGGGCCTTACGAGACCCAGTACTTC.

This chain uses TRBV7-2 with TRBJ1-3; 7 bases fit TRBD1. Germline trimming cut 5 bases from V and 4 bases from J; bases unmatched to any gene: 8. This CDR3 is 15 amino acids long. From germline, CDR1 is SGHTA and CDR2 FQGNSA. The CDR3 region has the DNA TGTGCCAGCAGCCGGGACAGAGCCAGAGGAAACACCATATATTTT. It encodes CASSRDRARGNTIYF.

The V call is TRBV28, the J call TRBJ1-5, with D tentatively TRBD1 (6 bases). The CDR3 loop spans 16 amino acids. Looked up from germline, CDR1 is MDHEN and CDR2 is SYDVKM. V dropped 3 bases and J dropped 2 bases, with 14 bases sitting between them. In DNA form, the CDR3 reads TGTGCCAGCAGTTTCCCGGACAGTGCGGGCAATCAGCCCCAGCATTTT. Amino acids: CASSFPDSAGNQPQHF. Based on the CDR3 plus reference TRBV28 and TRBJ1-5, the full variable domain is DVKVTQSSRYLVKRTGEKVFLECVQDMDHENMFWYRQDPGLGLRLIYFSYDVKMKEKGDIPEGYSVSREKKERFSLILESASTNQTSMYLCASSFPDSAGNQPQHFGDGTRLSIL.

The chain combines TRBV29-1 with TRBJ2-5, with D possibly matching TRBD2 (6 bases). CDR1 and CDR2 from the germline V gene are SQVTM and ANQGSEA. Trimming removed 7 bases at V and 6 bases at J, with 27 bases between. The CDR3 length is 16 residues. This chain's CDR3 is CSGVPQGLHVMKTQYF. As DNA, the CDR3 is TGCAGCGGGGTCCCCCAGGGACTCCACGTGATGAAGACCCAGTACTTC.